These T cell receptor beta chains were read from a single sample in a study of blood T cell repertoires in COVID-19. TCRdb keeps only in-frame clones here, not all; method: immunoSEQ multiplex PCR. The sample includes a few hundred thousand clones, 75% to 90% of them seen just once. Source material: peripheral blood. These receptors originate from a man aged 30 to 39 with active or convalescent COVID-19. Both conserved end residues are part of each CDR3. Each record gives: J gene, D gene, clone size, V gene, CDR3 DNA, CDR3 protein. A D gene is named only where the DNA matches it firmly. The size of a clone is reported for some rows only, either as once, few or many, or as a class for expanded clones.

j_call: TRBJ1-5; d_call: -; clone_size: -; v_call: TRBV6-5; cdr3_nt: TGTGCCAGCAGTTTCGGACAGAATCAGCCCCAGCATTTT; cdr3_aa: CASSFGQNQPQHF
j_call: TRBJ2-1; d_call: TRBD2; clone_size: few; v_call: TRBV3-1/TRBV3-2; cdr3_nt: TGTGCCAGCAGGAGCGGGGGAAGATACAATGAGCAGTTCTTC; cdr3_aa: CASRSGGRYNEQFF
j_call: TRBJ2-3; d_call: TRBD2; clone_size: -; v_call: TRBV9; cdr3_nt: TGTGCCAGCAGCCTCCCACTTAGCGGGGGGGCCGGGTTCGCAGATACGCAGTATTTT; cdr3_aa: CASSLPLSGGAGFADTQYF
j_call: TRBJ1-2; d_call: -; clone_size: -; v_call: TRBV6-5; cdr3_nt: TGTGCCAGCAGTTACGGGGGGTACGACTATGGCTACACCTTC; cdr3_aa: CASSYGGYDYGYTF
j_call: TRBJ2-5; d_call: TRBD1; clone_size: -; v_call: TRBV11-2; cdr3_nt: TGTGCCAGCAGCCTCAGGGGGGAGACCCAGTACTTC; cdr3_aa: CASSLRGETQYF
j_call: TRBJ2-2; d_call: TRBD2; clone_size: -; v_call: TRBV15; cdr3_nt: TGTGCCACCAGCAGAGTGCTAGCGGGGTCCACCGGGGAGCTGTTTTTT; cdr3_aa: CATSRVLAGSTGELFF
j_call: TRBJ2-2; d_call: TRBD2; clone_size: -; v_call: TRBV29-1; cdr3_nt: TGCAGCGTTGATCGGGGCGGCGGGGGGGACACCGGGGAGCTGTTTTTT; cdr3_aa: CSVDRGGGGDTGELFF
j_call: TRBJ1-4; d_call: -; clone_size: -; v_call: TRBV4-1; cdr3_nt: TGCGCCAGCAGCCAAGATCTGGGGGCGAGGGGGGAAAAACTGTTTTTT; cdr3_aa: CASSQDLGARGEKLFF
j_call: TRBJ2-7; d_call: TRBD2; clone_size: -; v_call: TRBV6-5; cdr3_nt: TGTGCCAGCAGTCAACAGCGGGGGGCCTCCTACGAGCAGTACTTC; cdr3_aa: CASSQQRGASYEQYF
j_call: TRBJ2-3; d_call: -; clone_size: -; v_call: TRBV10-2; cdr3_nt: TGCGCCAGCAGTGAGTCGTGGGGGGGCACAGATACGCAGTATTTT; cdr3_aa: CASSESWGGTDTQYF
j_call: TRBJ1-6; d_call: TRBD1; clone_size: -; v_call: TRBV7-8; cdr3_nt: TGTGCCAGCAGCTTAGGACAGGGCGAAGCCTATAATTCACCCCTCCACTTT; cdr3_aa: CASSLGQGEAYNSPLHF
j_call: TRBJ1-1; d_call: TRBD1; clone_size: -; v_call: TRBV18; cdr3_nt: TGTGCCAGCAGACAAACAGGGGGCACTGAAGCTTTCTTT; cdr3_aa: CASRQTGGTEAFF
j_call: TRBJ2-3; d_call: TRBD2; clone_size: -; v_call: TRBV9; cdr3_nt: TGTGCCAGCAGCTTTAGCGGGGGGGACACAGATACGCAGTATTTT; cdr3_aa: CASSFSGGDTDTQYF
j_call: TRBJ1-1; d_call: -; clone_size: -; v_call: TRBV5-1; cdr3_nt: TGCGCCAGCAGACCCGACAGGATGAACACTGAAGCTTTCTTT; cdr3_aa: CASRPDRMNTEAFF
j_call: TRBJ1-1; d_call: -; clone_size: -; v_call: TRBV11-1; cdr3_nt: TGTGCCAGCAGCAGAGAAGGCCGTACAGGGACTGAAGCTTTCTTT; cdr3_aa: CASSREGRTGTEAFF
j_call: TRBJ1-2; d_call: TRBD1; clone_size: -; v_call: TRBV6-6; cdr3_nt: TGTGCCAGCAGTTACGCTCCGGGACAGGGGTTAGATGGCTACACCTTC; cdr3_aa: CASSYAPGQGLDGYTF
j_call: TRBJ2-7; d_call: TRBD2; clone_size: -; v_call: TRBV9; cdr3_nt: TGTGCCAGCAGCGTAGGTCCCCCTACGGGGGGGAGCTCCTACGAGCAGTACTTC; cdr3_aa: CASSVGPPTGGSSYEQYF
j_call: TRBJ2-5; d_call: TRBD1; clone_size: -; v_call: TRBV9; cdr3_nt: TGTGCCAGCAGCGTAGGGACAGGACAAGAGACCCAGTACTTC; cdr3_aa: CASSVGTGQETQYF
j_call: TRBJ1-2; d_call: TRBD1; clone_size: few; v_call: TRBV5-1; cdr3_nt: TGCGCCAGCAGCCTCCGGGACAGCTCTTCTAACTATGGCTACACCTTC; cdr3_aa: CASSLRDSSSNYGYTF
j_call: TRBJ1-2; d_call: -; clone_size: -; v_call: TRBV5-5; cdr3_nt: TGTGCCAGCAGCTGGGATTTACAGGGACGTTTGGGCTACACCTTC; cdr3_aa: CASSWDLQGRLGYTF
j_call: TRBJ2-1; d_call: TRBD2; clone_size: -; v_call: TRBV19; cdr3_nt: TGTGCCAGTAAGGATGAGCGGGGGGGCATGGATGAGCAGTTCTTC; cdr3_aa: CASKDERGGMDEQFF
j_call: TRBJ2-5; d_call: -; clone_size: -; v_call: TRBV3-1/TRBV3-2; cdr3_nt: TGTGCCAGCAGCCAAAGGGGGGGGACTATTTCCAGGGAGACCCAGTACTTC; cdr3_aa: CASSQRGGTISRETQYF
j_call: TRBJ1-4; d_call: TRBD1; clone_size: -; v_call: TRBV5-1; cdr3_nt: TGCGCCAGCAGCCGGGGACAGGATAATGAAAAACTGTTTTTT; cdr3_aa: CASSRGQDNEKLFF
j_call: TRBJ1-3; d_call: -; clone_size: -; v_call: TRBV4-3; cdr3_nt: TGCGCCAGCAGCCAAGAAGACTCCGGAATAGGAGGGAACACCATATATTTT; cdr3_aa: CASSQEDSGIGGNTIYF
j_call: TRBJ1-2; d_call: -; clone_size: -; v_call: TRBV19; cdr3_nt: TGTGCCAGTAGTGCCGAGGGAGTTTATGGCTACACCTTC; cdr3_aa: CASSAEGVYGYTF
j_call: TRBJ2-7; d_call: -; clone_size: few; v_call: TRBV2; cdr3_nt: TGTGCCAGCAGTGTGGGAGTTGGGCTGAGAGGGCACGAGCAGTACTTC; cdr3_aa: CASSVGVGLRGHEQYF
j_call: TRBJ1-3; d_call: -; clone_size: -; v_call: TRBV11-2; cdr3_nt: TGTGCCAGCAGCCATCCCGGGACTACACGAAACACCATATATTTT; cdr3_aa: CASSHPGTTRNTIYF
j_call: TRBJ1-1; d_call: -; clone_size: -; v_call: TRBV9; cdr3_nt: TGTGCCAGCAGCGTAGGCAGTGACAGCAAAGCTTTCTTT; cdr3_aa: CASSVGSDSKAFF
j_call: TRBJ2-7; d_call: TRBD1; clone_size: -; v_call: TRBV29-1; cdr3_nt: TGCAGCGTTGACGGACAGGGGACCTACGAGCAGTACTTC; cdr3_aa: CSVDGQGTYEQYF
j_call: TRBJ2-2; d_call: TRBD2; clone_size: -; v_call: TRBV5-5; cdr3_nt: TGTGCCAGCTCTCTTCTAGCGGGGGGGCCGTGGGAGCTGTTTTTT; cdr3_aa: CASSLLAGGPWELFF
j_call: TRBJ2-7; d_call: -; clone_size: -; v_call: TRBV6-2/TRBV6-3; cdr3_nt: TGTGCCAGCACCCCTAGCCATTCCTACGAGCAGTACTTC; cdr3_aa: CASTPSHSYEQYF
j_call: TRBJ2-7; d_call: -; clone_size: -; v_call: TRBV4-1; cdr3_nt: TGCGCCAGCAGCCAAACGCCCGGGGTGGGCTACGAGCAGTACTTC; cdr3_aa: CASSQTPGVGYEQYF
j_call: TRBJ2-1; d_call: TRBD1; clone_size: -; v_call: TRBV27; cdr3_nt: TGTGCCAGCAGAATCCGGCCGGGACAGAACTACAATGAGCAGTTCTTC; cdr3_aa: CASRIRPGQNYNEQFF
j_call: TRBJ2-7; d_call: -; clone_size: -; v_call: TRBV12-3/TRBV12-4; cdr3_nt: TGTGCCAGCAGCTCGGACACCTACGAGCAGTACTTC; cdr3_aa: CASSSDTYEQYF
j_call: TRBJ2-2; d_call: TRBD2; clone_size: -; v_call: TRBV11-2; cdr3_nt: TGTGCCAGCAGCTTAGATCGCGGGGGGGCGTATACCGGGGAGCTGTTTTTT; cdr3_aa: CASSLDRGGAYTGELFF
j_call: TRBJ1-5; d_call: -; clone_size: few; v_call: TRBV3-1/TRBV3-2; cdr3_nt: TGTGCCAGCAGCCAAGACCTGCGAAGCAATCAGCCCCAGCATTTT; cdr3_aa: CASSQDLRSNQPQHF
j_call: TRBJ2-7; d_call: -; clone_size: -; v_call: TRBV3-1/TRBV3-2; cdr3_nt: TGTGCCAGCAGGGGAGTTGGGTACGAGCAGTACTTC; cdr3_aa: CASRGVGYEQYF
j_call: TRBJ1-4; d_call: -; clone_size: -; v_call: TRBV7-2; cdr3_nt: TGTGCCAGCAGCTCTACCGCGGTTGGAAATGAAAAACTGTTTTTT; cdr3_aa: CASSSTAVGNEKLFF
j_call: TRBJ1-1; d_call: -; clone_size: -; v_call: TRBV3-1/TRBV3-2; cdr3_nt: TGTGCCAGCAGCCAAGATTTGCGGGGCGGTGAAGCTTTCTTT; cdr3_aa: CASSQDLRGGEAFF
j_call: TRBJ2-1; d_call: TRBD1; clone_size: -; v_call: TRBV5-1; cdr3_nt: TGCGCCAGCAGCCAGGGACAGAACAATGAGCAGTTCTTC; cdr3_aa: CASSQGQNNEQFF
j_call: TRBJ1-2; d_call: -; clone_size: -; v_call: TRBV7-8; cdr3_nt: TGTGCCAGCGTGCTTTCGGCCACCCAGAGGGATTATGGCTACACCTTC; cdr3_aa: CASVLSATQRDYGYTF
j_call: TRBJ2-7; d_call: TRBD2; clone_size: -; v_call: TRBV11-2; cdr3_nt: TGTGCCAGCAGCATTCACGGCGGGGGGAACTACGAGCAGTACTTC; cdr3_aa: CASSIHGGGNYEQYF
j_call: TRBJ1-5; d_call: TRBD1; clone_size: many; v_call: TRBV7-3; cdr3_nt: TGTGCCAGCAGCAGTCGACAGGGGGAGAAGTGGCAGCCCCAGCATTTT; cdr3_aa: CASSSRQGEKWQPQHF
j_call: TRBJ1-1; d_call: TRBD1; clone_size: -; v_call: TRBV19; cdr3_nt: TGTGCCAGTATATCCAGGGGGTTTAGGACTGAAGCTTTCTTT; cdr3_aa: CASISRGFRTEAFF
j_call: TRBJ1-4; d_call: -; clone_size: -; v_call: TRBV12-5; cdr3_nt: TGTGCTAGTGGTGCGGGGGGAAGGTTTTCAAATGAAAAACTGTTTTTT; cdr3_aa: CASGAGGRFSNEKLFF